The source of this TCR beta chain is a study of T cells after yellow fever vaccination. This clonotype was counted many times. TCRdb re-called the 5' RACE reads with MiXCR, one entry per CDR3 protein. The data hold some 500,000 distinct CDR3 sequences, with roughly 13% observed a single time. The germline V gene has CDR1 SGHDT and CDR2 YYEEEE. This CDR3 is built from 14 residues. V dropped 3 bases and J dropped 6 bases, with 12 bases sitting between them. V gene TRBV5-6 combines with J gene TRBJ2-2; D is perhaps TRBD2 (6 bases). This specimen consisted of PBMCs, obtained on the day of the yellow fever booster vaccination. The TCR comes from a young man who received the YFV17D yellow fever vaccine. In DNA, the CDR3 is TGTGCCAGCAGCTGGCTACGGGACTCCGGGGAGCTGTTTTTT. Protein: CASSWLRDSGELFF.